The entry below describes one TCR beta chain. The clone's antigen remains unknown. No much larger clonotype is one base removed from it; base qualities were not supplied. Blood samples were collected up to 4 times in the first month after transplant and then at least monthly when available. These data originate in a study of graft-versus-host responses after intestinal transplantation (dated by TCRdb to 2020 to 2022). Background on the whole study: The transplants that recipients received were multivisceral, liver-intestinal, or isolated intestinal. All recipients received anti-thymocyte globulin induction followed by maintenance tacrolimus and steroids for three to four years. After intestinal transplantation, graft-versus-host and host-versus-graft alloreactive T cell clones in the graft, circulation and bone marrow were tracked using bulk TCR-beta CDR3 sequencing. Alloreactive clones were identified by sequencing pre-transplant mixed lymphocyte reaction products and comparing these products with unstimulated pre-transplant donor and recipient T cells. The cohort enrolled under 25 intestinal transplant recipients including one retransplant, and a few patients lacking pretransplant specimens were excluded. A peak of at least 4% donor T cells among recipient peripheral blood mononuclear cells was the definition used for donor T cell macrochimerism. Instead of going to the commercial service, samples from a few later patients were sequenced in-house on an Illumina MiSeq and processed with MiXCR.

Libraries were built with the immunoSEQ multiplex PCR assay. For most patients, genomic DNA was subjected to high-throughput TCR-beta CDR3 sequencing by Adaptive Biotechnologies. The paper's processing steps were these. TCR sequencing data for 18 patients were retrieved from Adaptive's ImmunoSEQ software; three other patients were processed with MiXCR and VDJtools. CDR3 nucleotide sequences shared between donor and recipient were removed because the origin of such sequences could not be assigned. To count as alloreactive, a clone needed at least 2-fold expansion over unstimulated cells and a minimum CFSE-low frequency of 0.002% (template counts) or 0.001% (read counts). Clones detected in sequenced pre-transplant spleen, lymph node, or MLR CFSE-low populations of the donor or recipient were defined as mappable. The cumulative frequency of alloreactive clones was calculated as a percentage of all sequences, weighted by copy number. TCRdb's version of the immuneACCESS table is confined to in-frame rearrangements and falls short of the full clone set. An unresolved V gene accounts for under half of the shortfall where checked; the remainder is of unknown origin. V and J calls and clone size are copied from that table; D and trimming were computed from the DNA. For this sample the table gives roughly 60,000 clones, of which under 95% were detected only once. The ten largest clones add up to 2.5% to 3% of the sample.

CDR1 MGHDK and CDR2 SYGVNS are derived from the germline V gene. Cut back by 5 bases and 0 bases, the V and J ends lie 14 bases apart. From the cysteine through the phenylalanine, the CDR3 covers 17 amino acids. CDR3 DNA only is kept here, 51 bases in frame from base 1. Study-level results and caveats: GvH clones were detected in recipient bone marrow, and some appeared earlier in ileal mucosa or blood, consistent with an intestinal mucosal origin. High GvH to HvG T cell clonal ratios were observed in the allografts of patients with donor T cell macrochimerism. Peak levels of circulating GvH clones were associated with declines in HvG clones early after transplant. The relatively low number and heterogeneity of intestinal transplant patients limited the conclusions.

Sequencing was performed on PBMCs, taken 118 to 130 days after intestinal transplantation. The rearrangement combines TRBV25-1 with TRBJ2-6; TRBD1 might be the D gene, on 6 matching bases. This sequence was found in a human patient who received an intestinal transplant, so some T cells may come from the graft donor. CDR3 reads: CASSRAGDLSGANVLTF. The DNA is TGTGCCAGCAGTAGGGCAGGGGACCTCTCTGGGGCCAACGTCCTGACTTTC.